The 8 T cell receptor beta chains below were found in one sample sequenced in a study of Ad26.COV2.S vaccination and SARS-CoV-2 variants. Treatment indicated: over 15 received Ad26.COV2.S at low or high dose, single or two shots; about 5 received placebo; per-sample allocation not given. All samples were drawn on day 63, counting from the first vaccine or placebo injection. Sequenced by immunoSEQ multiplex PCR; TCRdb stores in-frame clones only, minus some. The table shows about 320,000 clones, with approximately 80% occurring only once. Sequencing was performed on peripheral blood, taken in a trial of Ad26.COV2.S vaccine versus placebo. Receptors originate from a person between 18 and 59 years old who received the Ad26.COV2.S COVID-19 vaccine or a placebo.

The chain couples TRBV11-3 to TRBJ2-7, with D possibly matching TRBD1 (6 bases). The germline V gene has CDR1 SGHNT and CDR2 YENEEA. Trimming cost V 5 bases and J 7 bases, with 15 bases left between them. The CDR3 loop spans 13 amino acids. This CDR3 reads CASSRGTKGEQYF. CDR3 nucleotides: TGTGCCAGCAGCCGAGGGACAAAAGGGGAGCAGTACTTC. Combining the CDR3 with reference TRBV11-3 and TRBJ2-7 gives the whole variable domain EAGVVQSPRYKIIEKKQPVAFWCNPISGHNTLYWYLQNLGQGPELLIRYENEEAVDDSQLPKDRFSAERLKGVDSTLKIQPAELGDSAVYLCASSRGTKGEQYFGPGTRLTVT.

The rearrangement links TRBV6-5 to TRBJ1-3, with a tentative D call TRBD1 (5 bases). This CDR3 is built from 14 residues. CDR1 is MNHEY and CDR2 is SVGAGI in the germline V gene. V was cut by 6 bases and J by 3 bases, with 12 bases left in between. CDR3 loop: CASRPGVGGNTIYF. The CDR3 coding sequence is TGTGCCAGCAGGCCGGGGGTGGGTGGAAACACCATATATTTT.

V and J are TRBV19 and TRBJ2-5; no clear D. Germline V gene lookup returns CDR1 LNHDA and CDR2 SQIVND (reference sequence). The CDR3 runs to 11 residues. Trimming pared 3 bases from V and 7 bases from J, leaving 6 bases between. Here the CDR3 reads CASSIFGTQYF. CDR3 bases: TGTGCCAGTAGTATTTTCGGGACCCAGTACTTC.

The chain's CDR3 is CASTFPNPTAFPHYGYTF. The DNA of the CDR3 is TGTGCCAGCACTTTTCCGAACCCGACAGCCTTTCCTCACTATGGCTACACCTTC. V and J are TRBV27 and TRBJ1-2; D perhaps matches TRBD1 (5 bases). Germline assignment: CDR1 MNHEY and CDR2 SMNVEV (reference sequence). The CDR3 has 18 amino acids. The V and J ends lost 7 bases and 3 bases respectively, with 27 bases between them.

The V call is TRBV11-2, the J call TRBJ2-7; perhaps D is TRBD1 or TRBD2 (5 bases each). The CDR3 is 13 residues long. Per the germline V gene, CDR1 is SGHAT and CDR2 is FQNNGV. The germline V and J ends were trimmed by 1 base and 6 bases, with 10 bases remaining between them. CDR3 loop: CASSLVRGSEQYF. Here the CDR3 DNA reads TGTGCCAGCAGCTTAGTTCGGGGCTCCGAGCAGTACTTC.

The gene calls are TRBV2 and TRBJ1-4; a weak D match, TRBD1 (6 bases). Germline values: CDR1 SNHLY, CDR2 FYNNEI. This CDR3 spans 14 amino acids. V lost 7 bases and J lost 8, with 17 bases in between. Here the CDR3 DNA reads TGTGCCAGCACTTCACAGGGTACGGGGGAAAAACTGTTTTTT. This encodes CASTSQGTGEKLFF.

With regard to this clone: In the same sample, other DNA sequences code for this CDR3. The CDR3 region has the DNA TGTGCCAGCTCACCCGGGAGCGACTATGGCTACACCTTC. Translation: CASSPGSDYGYTF. The chain is built from TRBV18 and TRBJ1-2, with D unclear. V lost 3 bases to trimming and J lost 3 bases, with 8 bases between them. From germline, CDR1 is KGHSH and CDR2 LQKENI. This CDR3 region has 13 residues. The full variable domain, in which reference TRBV18 and TRBJ1-2 provide the parts outside the CDR3, is NAGVMQNPRHLVRRRGQEARLRCSPMKGHSHVYWYRQLPEEGLKFMVYLQKENIIDESGMPKERFSAEFPKEGPSILRIQQVVRGDSAAYFCASSPGSDYGYTFGSGTRLTVV.

There are a few counts of this clone. V is TRBV7-8 and J is TRBJ2-4, with D uncertain. Trimming pared 1 base from V and 1 base from J, leaving 20 bases between. This CDR3 is built from 19 residues. Germline-derived CDR1 and CDR2 are SGHVS and FQNEAQ. The CDR3 sequence: CASSLGPARRGRAKNIQYF. DNA of the CDR3: TGTGCCAGCAGCTTAGGACCCGCGCGTCGCGGTAGGGCCAAAAACATTCAGTACTTC.